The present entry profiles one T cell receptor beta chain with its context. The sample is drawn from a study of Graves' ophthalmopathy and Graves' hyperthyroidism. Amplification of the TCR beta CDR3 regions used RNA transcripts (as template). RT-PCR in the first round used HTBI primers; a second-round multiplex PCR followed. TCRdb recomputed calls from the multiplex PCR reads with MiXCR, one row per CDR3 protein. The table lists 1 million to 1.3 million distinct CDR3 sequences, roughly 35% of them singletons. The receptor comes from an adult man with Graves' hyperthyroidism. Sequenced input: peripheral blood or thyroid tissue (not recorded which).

The CDR3 is CATARGPGTGELFF. CDR3 nucleotide sequence: TGTGCCACTGCGAGGGGGCCGGGCACCGGGGAGCTGTTTTTT. This chain uses TRBV11-3 with TRBJ2-2, with TRBD1 matching over 7 bases. CDR1 is SGHNT and CDR2 is YENEEA in the germline V gene. The CDR3 extends over 14 amino acids. Trimming removed 10 bases from V and 4 bases from J; junction bases left unmatched: 9. Full variable domain (outside the CDR3, taken from reference TRBV11-3 and TRBJ2-2): EAGVVQSPRYKIIEKKQPVAFWCNPISGHNTLYWYLQNLGQGPELLIRYENEEAVDDSQLPKDRFSAERLKGVDSTLKIQPAELGDSAVYLCATARGPGTGELFFGEGSRLTVL.